The 25 T cell receptor beta chains below were found in one sample sequenced in a study of T cells in localized non-small cell lung cancer. Some clones are missing from TCRdb's copy, which holds only in-frame ones; the method was immunoSEQ multiplex PCR. The sample has over 20,000 clones, nearly 90% seen once; the top ten hold just under 30%. The specimen comprised peripheral blood mononuclear cells, sampled before any cancer treatment. The receptors derive from an older male donor with stage II lung adenocarcinoma.

V and J are TRBV7-6 and TRBJ2-1; a possible D gene is TRBD2 (6 bases). This CDR3 has 12 amino acids. Trimming stripped 2 bases from V and 10 bases from J, with 9 bases between. Germline V CDR1 and CDR2: SGHVS, FNYEAQ. The CDR3 DNA reads as TGTGCCAGCAGCTTAAGGGGACTGGAGCAGTTCTTC. This sequence encodes CASSLRGLEQFF. The entire variable domain, with the rest obtained from reference TRBV7-6 and TRBJ2-1, is as follows: GAGVSQSPRYKVTKRGQDVALRCDPISGHVSLYWYRQALGQGPEFLTYFNYEAQQDKSGLPNDRFSAERPEGSISTLTIQRTEQRDSAMYRCASSLRGLEQFFGPGTRLTVL.

The rearrangement uses TRBV7-9 and TRBJ2-3, with D perhaps TRBD2 (6 bases). Deletions cut 5 bases from V and 2 bases from J, with 11 bases between. This CDR3 comprises 14 residues. Germline CDR1 and CDR2: SEHNR and FQNEAQ (reference sequence). The CDR3 sequence is CASSVGGSTDTQYF. CDR3 bases: TGTGCCAGCAGCGTGGGGGGATCCACAGATACGCAGTATTTT.

The chain carries TRBV18 and TRBJ2-2; 13 positions match TRBD2. The CDR3 extends over 16 amino acids. V lost 6 bases, J lost 7 bases, and 8 bases stayed unmatched. Germline V gives CDR1 KGHSH, CDR2 LQKENI. CDR3 bases: TGTGCCAGCTCGCCGGGACTAGCGGGAATTATCGGGGAGCTGTTTTTT. It encodes CASSPGLAGIIGELFF.

In its sample, this clone was seen a few times. The J gene is TRBJ1-2, the V gene TRBV7-9, with D unclear. The germline V and J ends were trimmed by 5 bases and 2 bases, with 12 bases remaining between them. The CDR3 sequence is 14 residues long. Germline V lookup: CDR1 SEHNR, CDR2 FQNEAQ (reference sequence). The CDR3 coding sequence is TGTGCCAGCAGCCTTATGGGGTCGAACTATGGCTACACCTTC. It codes for CASSLMGSNYGYTF.

The rearrangement uses TRBV18 and TRBJ2-1; 9 positions match TRBD1. This CDR3 is 13 amino acids long. The V gene's germline CDR1 is KGHSH and CDR2 LQKENI. With V trimmed by 5 bases and J by 7 bases, 3 bases remained unmatched. The CDR3 reads CASSVQGANEQFF. The CDR3 nucleotides read TGTGCCAGCTCAGTACAGGGGGCTAATGAGCAGTTCTTC.

By share of the sample, this clone is medium-sized (0.01 to 0.1%). J is TRBJ1-1 and V is TRBV10-3; 7 nucleotides agree with TRBD1. Germline loops: CDR1 ENHRY, CDR2 SYGVKD. CDR3 length: 14 residues. V lost 6 bases to trimming and J lost 5 bases; unmatched junction nucleotides: 9. CDR3 DNA sequence: TGTGCCATCAGCCACACAGACAGGGCGACTGAAGCTTTCTTT. This sequence encodes CAISHTDRATEAFF.

The chain recombines TRBV27 with TRBJ1-5, with no clear D. V lost 1 base and J 5 bases, leaving 6 bases between the germline ends. CDR3 length equals 13 residues. Germline CDR1 and CDR2: MNHEY and SMNVEV (reference sequence). CDR3: CASSLFIDQPQHF. The CDR3 nucleotides read TGTGCCAGCAGTTTATTTATTGATCAGCCCCAGCATTTT.

V gene TRBV14 combines with J gene TRBJ2-1; 8 bases match TRBD1. The V gene end was trimmed by 0 bases and the J gene end by 14 bases; junction bases not matched to a gene: 9. Germline lookup yields CDR1 SGHDN and CDR2 FVKESK. CDR3 length: 14 amino acids. CDR3 residues: CASSQDQVPGQEFF. The DNA of the CDR3 is TGTGCCAGCAGCCAAGATCAGGTCCCGGGACAGGAGTTCTTC. Combining the CDR3 with reference TRBV14 and TRBJ2-1 gives the whole variable domain EAGVTQFPSHSVIEKGQTVTLRCDPISGHDNLYWYRRVMGKEIKFLLHFVKESKQDESGMPNNRFLAERTGGTYSTLKVQPAELEDSGVYFCASSQDQVPGQEFFGPGTRLTVL.

V usage is TRBV7-2 and J usage is TRBJ2-1; D unresolved. The CDR3 runs 12 residues. Trimming took off 5 bases at V and 5 bases at J, with 7 bases between the two ends. Germline lookup yields CDR1 SGHTA and CDR2 FQGNSA. The CDR3 DNA is TGTGCCAGCAGCCTCCTCAACAATGAGCAGTTCTTC. Its protein is CASSLLNNEQFF. Filled out from reference TRBV7-2 and TRBJ2-1, the complete variable domain reads GAGVSQSPSNKVTEKGKDVELRCDPISGHTALYWYRQSLGQGLEFLIYFQGNSAPDKSGLPSDRFSAERTGGSVSTLTIQRTQQEDSAVYLCASSLLNNEQFFGPGTRLTVL.

The chain employs TRBV5-1 and TRBJ2-2; D perhaps matches TRBD2 (6 bases). This CDR3 contains 16 residues. V was shortened by 3 bases and J by 6 bases, with 18 bases between the two germline ends. Germline V gene lookup returns CDR1 SGHRS and CDR2 YFSETQ. The CDR3 protein is CASSWGLSSTAGELFF. The CDR3 region has the DNA TGCGCCAGCAGCTGGGGACTGTCCTCAACGGCCGGGGAGCTGTTTTTT. Full variable domain (missing parts from reference TRBV5-1 and TRBJ2-2): KAGVTQTPRYLIKTRGQQVTLSCSPISGHRSVSWYQQTPGQGLQFLFEYFSETQRNKGNFPGRFSGRQFSNSRSEMNVSTLELGDSALYLCASSWGLSSTAGELFFGEGSRLTVL.

This chain joins TRBV6-6 and TRBJ1-1; tentatively, D is TRBD1 (6 bases). CDR1 MNHNY and CDR2 SVGAGI come from the germline V gene (reference sequence). The ends were cut back, 6 bases at V and 4 bases at J, with 12 bases in the middle. The CDR3 runs to 13 residues. CDR3 amino acids: CASSHRVVTEAFF. For the CDR3, the DNA is TGTGCCAGCAGCCACAGGGTAGTCACTGAAGCTTTCTTT.

DNA of the CDR3: TGCGCCAGCAGTGTGGGGACAGGGCCCTACGAGCAGTACTTC. This gives the protein CASSVGTGPYEQYF. The chain couples TRBV10-2 to TRBJ2-7, with 9 positions matching TRBD1. The V and J ends lost 4 bases and 2 bases, in that order; junction bases with no gene match: 3. The CDR3 extends over 14 amino acids. Germline lookup yields CDR1 WSHSY and CDR2 SAAADI.

V usage is TRBV6-6 and J usage is TRBJ2-7; TRBD1 might be the D (5 bases). This CDR3 region has 13 residues. Trimming cost V 8 bases and J 6 bases, with 17 bases left between them. Germline V gene sequence: CDR1 MNHNY, CDR2 SVGAGI (reference sequence). The DNA of the CDR3 is TGTGCCAGCGGGCAAGGGGCAGCTGGCGAGCAGTACTTC. As protein: CASGQGAAGEQYF.

The chain couples TRBV5-4 to TRBJ1-3; D gene unclear. In germline, CDR1 is SGHNT, CDR2 YYREEE (reference sequence). CDR3 length: 14 amino acids. The V gene lost 1 base and the J gene lost 0 bases, with 5 bases spanning the gap. The CDR3 DNA reads as TGTGCCAGCAGCTTGATGGACTCTGGAAACACCATATATTTT. Translated, it gives CASSLMDSGNTIYF.

The chain is built from TRBV28 and TRBJ1-1; 7 bases fit TRBD1. CDR1 MDHEN and CDR2 SYDVKM come from the germline V gene. The V gene end was trimmed by 6 bases and the J gene end by 1 base; junction bases not matched to a gene: 11. CDR3 length: 16 amino acids. The CDR3 region has the DNA TGTGCCAGCAGGTCTTCAGGGGGACTTAAGAACACTGAAGCTTTCTTT. Protein product: CASRSSGGLKNTEAFF.

The chain joins TRBV10-1 to TRBJ2-3; a weak D match, TRBD1 (5 bases). Germline CDR1 is WNHNN and CDR2 is SYGVQD (reference sequence). This CDR3 comprises 17 residues. V was pared by 3 bases and J by 0 bases, with 16 bases between. The CDR3 sequence is CASSERGRPNSTDTQYF. In nucleotides, the CDR3 is TGCGCCAGCAGTGAAAGGGGTCGGCCGAATAGCACAGATACGCAGTATTTT.

The rearrangement links TRBV7-9 to TRBJ2-1; 7 bases are a match to TRBD2. The CDR3 extends over 14 amino acids. With 3 bases clipped from V and 5 bases from J, the junction kept 4 bases outside the gene matches. CDR1 is SEHNR and CDR2 is FQNEAQ in the germline V gene (reference sequence). The CDR3 protein is CASSFGTNNNEQFF. CDR3 bases: TGTGCCAGCAGCTTTGGGACTAACAACAATGAGCAGTTCTTC.

The chain carries TRBV27 and TRBJ1-5; D remains unclear. The germline V gene has CDR1 MNHEY and CDR2 SMNVEV (reference sequence). This CDR3 has 14 residues. Between the trimmed V and J ends, which lost 6 bases and 6 bases, there was a span of 15 bases. In DNA, the CDR3 is TGTGCCAGCAGCTTCAAGGGAATGAGTCAGCCCCAGCATTTT. Its protein product is CASSFKGMSQPQHF.

This clone is a singleton in its sample. CDR3 loop: CASSSSSGTGMNSPLHF. The CDR3 nucleotides are TGTGCCAGCAGCTCCAGCTCCGGGACAGGAATGAATTCACCCCTCCACTTT. The V call is TRBV13, the J call TRBJ1-6; TRBD1 matches at 8 bases. The CDR3 is 17 residues long. With V trimmed by 4 bases and J by 7 bases, 12 bases remained unmatched. The germline V gene encodes CDR1 PRHDT and CDR2 FYEKMQ (reference sequence).

This chain links TRBV5-1 with TRBJ2-3; maybe TRBD1 (7 bases). CDR3 size: 13 residues. The germline gives CDR1 SGHRS, CDR2 YFSETQ. Trimming removed 5 bases from V and 6 bases from J, with 13 bases in between. In nucleotides, the CDR3 is TGCGCCAGCAGTCAGGGGGGCGGTGATACGCAGTATTTT. This translates into CASSQGGGDTQYF.

The chain recombines TRBV19 with TRBJ1-5; 7 bases agree with TRBD1. The CDR3 extends over 16 amino acids. Looked up from germline, CDR1 is LNHDA and CDR2 is SQIVND (reference sequence). V lost 3 bases, J lost 5 bases, and 10 bases stayed unmatched. DNA for the CDR3: TGTGCCAGTAGTATGGCGACGGGACAGCCTCATCAGCCCCAGCATTTT. It is translated as CASSMATGQPHQPQHF.

This clone was found once. The V call is TRBV7-3, the J call TRBJ2-3, with 7 bases aligning to TRBD2. The CDR3 has 17 amino acids. CDR1 SGHTA and CDR2 FQGTGA come from the germline V gene. V lost 5 bases to trimming and J lost 6 bases; unmatched junction nucleotides: 17. CDR3 sequence: CASSLTIVGGEDDTQYF. In nucleotides, the CDR3 is TGTGCCAGCAGCCTGACGATAGTGGGAGGGGAGGACGATACGCAGTATTTT.

DNA for the CDR3: TGTGCCAGTAAAGTCTCTAGCGCGAGCACCGGGGAGCTGTTTTTT. Protein product: CASKVSSASTGELFF. This chain connects TRBV19 to TRBJ2-2, with D possibly TRBD2 on 6 matching bases. V lost 7 bases and J lost 4, with 16 bases in between. This CDR3 spans 15 amino acids. The germline V gene has CDR1 LNHDA and CDR2 SQIVND (reference sequence).

The CDR3 DNA follows: TGTGCCAGTAGACAGGTATCAGAAAATCAGCCCCAGCATTTT. This translates into CASRQVSENQPQHF. The chain joins TRBV19 to TRBJ1-5; D is perhaps TRBD1 (5 bases). The germline CDR1 and CDR2 sequences are LNHDA and SQIVND (reference sequence). V shed 6 bases and J shed 4 bases, with 13 bases lying between them. This CDR3 comprises 14 residues.

Only one count was recorded for this clone. Sequence at one end of the junction differs from germline and may be a read error. The chain recombines TRBV29-1 with TRBJ1-2; TRBD1 aligns across 9 bases. The CDR3 is made up of 14 amino acids. Germline loops: CDR1 SQVTM, CDR2 ANQGSEA. CDR3: CSGEQGAGNYGYTF. CDR3 DNA: TGCAGCGGTGAACAGGGGGCGGGGAACTATGGCTACACCTTC.